This T cell receptor beta chain derives from a study of CD4 T cells in relation to SARS-CoV-2 and coronaviruses. The wider study: ViraFEST: roughly ten-day antigen culture of PBMCs, then TCR beta CDR3 sequencing.

Unexposed donor CD4+ T cells date from 2011-2018, before the COVID-19 pandemic. Isolation of CD4+ T cells took place after less than 13 days in culture. Unexposed-donor CD4+ T cells were probed with SARS-CoV-2 S/N and four cold-coronavirus spikes, cells permitting. Method: immunoSEQ multiplex PCR; TCRdb's copy keeps in-frame clones and lacks some. The data show some 16,000 clones, about 84% seen once. Per the germline V gene, CDR1 is WNHNN and CDR2 is SYGVQD (reference sequence). Unmatched junction bases numbered 1, after V lost 3 bases and J lost 0 bases. The CDR3 runs 15 residues. A word on this clone: Its antigen is unknown.

The chain combines TRBV10-1 with TRBJ2-2; 7 nucleotides line up with TRBD1. Input material: CD4+ T cells from PBMCs, cultured in vitro. This receptor was taken from a human donor in good health. This CDR3 is CASSDGTANTGELFF. CDR3 bases: TGCGCCAGCAGTGATGGGACAGCGAACACCGGGGAGCTGTTTTTT.